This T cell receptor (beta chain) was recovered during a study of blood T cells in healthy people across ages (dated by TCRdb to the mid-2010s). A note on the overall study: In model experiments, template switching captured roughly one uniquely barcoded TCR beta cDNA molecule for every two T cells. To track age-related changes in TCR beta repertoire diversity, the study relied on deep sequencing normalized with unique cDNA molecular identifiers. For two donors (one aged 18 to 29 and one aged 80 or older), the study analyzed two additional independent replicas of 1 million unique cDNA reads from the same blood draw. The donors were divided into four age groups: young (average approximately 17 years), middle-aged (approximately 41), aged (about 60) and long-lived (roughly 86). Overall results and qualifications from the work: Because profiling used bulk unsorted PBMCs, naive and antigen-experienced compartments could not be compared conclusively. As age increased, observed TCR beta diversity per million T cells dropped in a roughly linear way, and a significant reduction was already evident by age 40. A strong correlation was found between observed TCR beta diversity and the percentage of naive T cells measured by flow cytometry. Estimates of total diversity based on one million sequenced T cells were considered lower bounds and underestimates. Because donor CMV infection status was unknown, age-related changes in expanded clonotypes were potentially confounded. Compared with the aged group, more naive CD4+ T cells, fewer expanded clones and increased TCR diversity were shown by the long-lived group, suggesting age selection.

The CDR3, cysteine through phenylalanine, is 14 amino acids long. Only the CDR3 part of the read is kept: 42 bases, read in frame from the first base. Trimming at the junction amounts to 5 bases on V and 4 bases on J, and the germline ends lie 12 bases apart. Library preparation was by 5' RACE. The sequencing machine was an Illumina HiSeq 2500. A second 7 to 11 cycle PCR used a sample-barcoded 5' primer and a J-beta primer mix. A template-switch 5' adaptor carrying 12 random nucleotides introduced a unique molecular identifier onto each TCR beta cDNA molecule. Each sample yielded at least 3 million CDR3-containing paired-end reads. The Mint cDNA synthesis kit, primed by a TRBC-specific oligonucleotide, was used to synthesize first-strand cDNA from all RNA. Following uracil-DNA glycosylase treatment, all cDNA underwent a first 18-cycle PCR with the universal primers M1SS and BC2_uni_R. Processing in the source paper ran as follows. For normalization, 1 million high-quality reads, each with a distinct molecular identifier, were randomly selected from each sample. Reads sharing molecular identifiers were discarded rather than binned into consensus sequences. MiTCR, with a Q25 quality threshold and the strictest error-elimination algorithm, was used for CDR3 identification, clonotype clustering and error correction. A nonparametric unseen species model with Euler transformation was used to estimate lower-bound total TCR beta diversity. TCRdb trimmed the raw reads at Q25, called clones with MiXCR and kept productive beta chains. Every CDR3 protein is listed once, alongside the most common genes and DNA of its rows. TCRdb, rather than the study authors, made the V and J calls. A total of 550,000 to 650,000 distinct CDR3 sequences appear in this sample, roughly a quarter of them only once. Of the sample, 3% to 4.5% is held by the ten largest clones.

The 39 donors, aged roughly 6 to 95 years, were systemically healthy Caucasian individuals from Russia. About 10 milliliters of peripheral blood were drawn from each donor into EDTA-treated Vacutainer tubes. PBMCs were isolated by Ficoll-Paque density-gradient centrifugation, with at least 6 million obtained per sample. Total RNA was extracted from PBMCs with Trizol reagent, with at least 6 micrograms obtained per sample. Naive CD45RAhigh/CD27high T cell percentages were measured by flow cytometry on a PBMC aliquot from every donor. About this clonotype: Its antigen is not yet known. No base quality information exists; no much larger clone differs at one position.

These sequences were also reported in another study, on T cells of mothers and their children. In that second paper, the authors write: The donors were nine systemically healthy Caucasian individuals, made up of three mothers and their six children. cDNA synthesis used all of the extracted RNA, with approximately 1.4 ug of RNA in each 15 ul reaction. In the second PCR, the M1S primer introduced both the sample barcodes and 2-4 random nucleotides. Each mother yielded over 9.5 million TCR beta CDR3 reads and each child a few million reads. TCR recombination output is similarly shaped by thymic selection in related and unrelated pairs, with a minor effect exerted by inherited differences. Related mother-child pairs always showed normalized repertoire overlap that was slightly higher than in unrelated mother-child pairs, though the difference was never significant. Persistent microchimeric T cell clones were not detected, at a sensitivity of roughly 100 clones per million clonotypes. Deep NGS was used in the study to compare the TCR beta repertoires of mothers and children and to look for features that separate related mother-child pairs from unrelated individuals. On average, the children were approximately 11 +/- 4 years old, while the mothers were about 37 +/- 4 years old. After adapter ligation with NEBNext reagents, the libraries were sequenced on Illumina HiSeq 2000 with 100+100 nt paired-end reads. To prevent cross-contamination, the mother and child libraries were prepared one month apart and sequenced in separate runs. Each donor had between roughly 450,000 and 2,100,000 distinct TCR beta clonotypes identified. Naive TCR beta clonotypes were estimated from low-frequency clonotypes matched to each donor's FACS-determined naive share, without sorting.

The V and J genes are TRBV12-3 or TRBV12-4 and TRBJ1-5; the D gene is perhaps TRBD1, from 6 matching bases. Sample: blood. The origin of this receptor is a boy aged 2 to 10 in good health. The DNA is TGTGCCAGCAGTACAGGGAGGGGAAATCAGCCCCAGCATTTT. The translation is CASSTGRGNQPQHF.